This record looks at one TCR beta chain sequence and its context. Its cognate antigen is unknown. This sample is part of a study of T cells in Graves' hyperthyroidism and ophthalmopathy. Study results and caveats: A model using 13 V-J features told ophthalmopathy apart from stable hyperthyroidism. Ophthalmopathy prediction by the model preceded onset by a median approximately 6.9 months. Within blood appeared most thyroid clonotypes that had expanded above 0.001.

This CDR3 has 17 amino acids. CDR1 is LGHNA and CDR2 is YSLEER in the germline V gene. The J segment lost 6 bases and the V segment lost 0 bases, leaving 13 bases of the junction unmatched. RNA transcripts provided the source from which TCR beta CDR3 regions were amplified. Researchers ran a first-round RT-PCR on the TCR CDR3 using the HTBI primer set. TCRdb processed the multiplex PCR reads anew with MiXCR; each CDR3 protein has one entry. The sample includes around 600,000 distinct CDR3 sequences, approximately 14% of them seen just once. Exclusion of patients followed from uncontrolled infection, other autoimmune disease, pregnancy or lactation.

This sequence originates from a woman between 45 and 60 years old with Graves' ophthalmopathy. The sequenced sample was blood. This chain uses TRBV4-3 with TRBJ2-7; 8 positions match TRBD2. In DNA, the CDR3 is TGCGCCAGCAGCCAAGAACCCCCGGGGGGGATCCTCTGCGAGCAGTACTTC. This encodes CASSQEPPGGILCEQYF.